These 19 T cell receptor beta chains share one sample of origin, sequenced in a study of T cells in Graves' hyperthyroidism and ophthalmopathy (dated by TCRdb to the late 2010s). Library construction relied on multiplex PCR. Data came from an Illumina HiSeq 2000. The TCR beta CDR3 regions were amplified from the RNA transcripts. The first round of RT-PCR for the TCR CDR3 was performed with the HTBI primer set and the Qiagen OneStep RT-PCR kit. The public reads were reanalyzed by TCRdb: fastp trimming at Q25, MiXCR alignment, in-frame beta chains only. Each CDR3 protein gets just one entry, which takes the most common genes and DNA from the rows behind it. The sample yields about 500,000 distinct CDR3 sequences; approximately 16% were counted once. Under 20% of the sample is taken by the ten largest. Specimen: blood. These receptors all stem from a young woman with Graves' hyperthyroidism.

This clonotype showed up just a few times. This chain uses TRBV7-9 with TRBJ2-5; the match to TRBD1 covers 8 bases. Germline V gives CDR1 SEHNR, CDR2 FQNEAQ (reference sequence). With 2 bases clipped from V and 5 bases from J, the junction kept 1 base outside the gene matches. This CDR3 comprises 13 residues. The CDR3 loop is CASSLQGAETQYF. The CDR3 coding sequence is TGTGCCAGCAGCTTACAGGGGGCCGAGACCCAGTACTTC.

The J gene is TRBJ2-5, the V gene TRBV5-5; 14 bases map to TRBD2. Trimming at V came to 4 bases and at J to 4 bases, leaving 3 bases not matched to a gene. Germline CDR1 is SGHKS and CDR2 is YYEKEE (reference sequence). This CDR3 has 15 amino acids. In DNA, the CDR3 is TGTGCCAGCAGCAGGGGACTAGCGGGAGTAGAGACCCAGTACTTC. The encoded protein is CASSRGLAGVETQYF.

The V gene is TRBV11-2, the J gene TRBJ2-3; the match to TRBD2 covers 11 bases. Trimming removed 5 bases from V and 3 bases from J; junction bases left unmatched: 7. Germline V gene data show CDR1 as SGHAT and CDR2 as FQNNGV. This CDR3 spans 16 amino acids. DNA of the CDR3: TGTGCCAGCAGCGCGGTGACTAGCGGGGTTACAGATACGCAGTATTTT. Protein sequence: CASSAVTSGVTDTQYF.

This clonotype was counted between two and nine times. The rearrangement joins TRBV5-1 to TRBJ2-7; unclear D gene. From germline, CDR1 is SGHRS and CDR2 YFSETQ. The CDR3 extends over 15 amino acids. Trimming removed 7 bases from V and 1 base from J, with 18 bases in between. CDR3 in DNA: TGCGCCAGCGCATTGGACGGGTATCGATCCTACGAGCAGTACTTC. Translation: CASALDGYRSYEQYF.

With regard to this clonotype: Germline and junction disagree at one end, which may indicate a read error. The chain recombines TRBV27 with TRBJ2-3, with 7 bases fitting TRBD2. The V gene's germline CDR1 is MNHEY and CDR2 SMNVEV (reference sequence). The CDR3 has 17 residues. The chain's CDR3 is CASSLSPAGRRADTRYF. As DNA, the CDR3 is TGTGCCAGCAGTTTATCCCCAGCGGGAAGGCGGGCAGATACGCGGTATTTT.

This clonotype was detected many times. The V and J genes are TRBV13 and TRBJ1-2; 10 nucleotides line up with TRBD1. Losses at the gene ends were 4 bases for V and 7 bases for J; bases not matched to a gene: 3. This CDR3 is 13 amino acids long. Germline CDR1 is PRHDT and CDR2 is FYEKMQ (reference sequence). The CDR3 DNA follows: TGTGCCAGCAGCTGGGGGGACAGGGGTGGCTACACCTTC. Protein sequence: CASSWGDRGGYTF.

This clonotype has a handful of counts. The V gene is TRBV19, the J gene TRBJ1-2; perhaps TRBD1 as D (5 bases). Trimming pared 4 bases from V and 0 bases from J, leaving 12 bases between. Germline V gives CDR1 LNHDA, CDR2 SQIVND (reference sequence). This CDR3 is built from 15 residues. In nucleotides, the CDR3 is TGTGCCAGTAGTACCCCTGGGGCGCCTAACTATGGCTACACCTTC. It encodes CASSTPGAPNYGYTF. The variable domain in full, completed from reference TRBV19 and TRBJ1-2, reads DGGITQSPKYLFRKEGQNVTLSCEQNLNHDAMYWYRQDPGQGLRLIYYSQIVNDFQKGDIAEGYSVSREKKESFPLTVTSAQKNPTAFYLCASSTPGAPNYGYTFGSGTRLTVV.

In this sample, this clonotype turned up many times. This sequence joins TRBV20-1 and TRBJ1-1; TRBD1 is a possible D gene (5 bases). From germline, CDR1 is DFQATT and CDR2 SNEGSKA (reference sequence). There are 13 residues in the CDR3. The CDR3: CSTDPQGNTEAFF. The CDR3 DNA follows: TGCAGCACAGACCCTCAGGGGAACACTGAAGCTTTCTTT.

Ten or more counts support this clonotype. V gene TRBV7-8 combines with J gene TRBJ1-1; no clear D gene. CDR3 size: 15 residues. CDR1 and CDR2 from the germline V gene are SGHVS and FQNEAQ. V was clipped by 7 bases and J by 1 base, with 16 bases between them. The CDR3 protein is CASTGLAGENTEAFF. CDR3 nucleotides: TGTGCCAGCACCGGGCTAGCCGGGGAGAACACTGAAGCTTTCTTT.

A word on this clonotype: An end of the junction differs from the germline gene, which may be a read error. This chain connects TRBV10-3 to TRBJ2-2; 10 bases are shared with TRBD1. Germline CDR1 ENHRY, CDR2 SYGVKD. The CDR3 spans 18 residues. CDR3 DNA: TGTGCCATCAGTGAGACCCGACAGGGGGCGTCGGTCACCGGGGAGCTGGTTTTT. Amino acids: CAISETRQGASVTGELVF.

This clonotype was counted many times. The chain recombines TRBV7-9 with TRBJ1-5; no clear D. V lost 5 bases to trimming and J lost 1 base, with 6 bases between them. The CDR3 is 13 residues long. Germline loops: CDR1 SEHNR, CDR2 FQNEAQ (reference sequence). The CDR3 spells CASSGSSNQPQHF. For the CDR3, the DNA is TGTGCCAGCAGCGGGAGCAGCAATCAGCCCCAGCATTTT.

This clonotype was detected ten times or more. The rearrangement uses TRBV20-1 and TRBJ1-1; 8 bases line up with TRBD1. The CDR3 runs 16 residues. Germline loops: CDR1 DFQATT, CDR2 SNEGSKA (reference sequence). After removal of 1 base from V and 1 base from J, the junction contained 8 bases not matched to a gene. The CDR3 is CSARGTGTKWNTEAFF. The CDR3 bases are TGCAGTGCTAGAGGGACAGGGACAAAGTGGAACACTGAAGCTTTCTTT.

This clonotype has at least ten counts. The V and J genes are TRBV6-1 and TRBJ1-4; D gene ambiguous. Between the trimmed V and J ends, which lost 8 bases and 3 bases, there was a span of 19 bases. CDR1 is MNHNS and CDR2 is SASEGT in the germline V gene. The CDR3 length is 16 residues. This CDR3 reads CASRLTSGSANEKLFF. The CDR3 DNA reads TGTGCCAGCCGTCTAACGTCCGGGAGTGCTAATGAAAAACTGTTTTTT.

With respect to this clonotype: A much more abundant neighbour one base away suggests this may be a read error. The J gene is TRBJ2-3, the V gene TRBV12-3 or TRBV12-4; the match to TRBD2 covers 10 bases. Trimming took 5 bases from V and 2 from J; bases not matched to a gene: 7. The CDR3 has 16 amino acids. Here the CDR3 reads CASSPSGGAITDTQYF. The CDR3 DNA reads TGTGCCAGCAGTCCCAGCGGGGGGGCGATCACAGATACGCAGTATTTT.

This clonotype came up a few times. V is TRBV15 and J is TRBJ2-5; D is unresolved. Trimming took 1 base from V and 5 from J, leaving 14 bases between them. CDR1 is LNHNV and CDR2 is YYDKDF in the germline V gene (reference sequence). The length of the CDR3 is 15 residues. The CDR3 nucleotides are TGTGCCACCAGCAGAGTCTTCCTGGCGCCGGAGACCCAGTACTTC. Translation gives CATSRVFLAPETQYF.

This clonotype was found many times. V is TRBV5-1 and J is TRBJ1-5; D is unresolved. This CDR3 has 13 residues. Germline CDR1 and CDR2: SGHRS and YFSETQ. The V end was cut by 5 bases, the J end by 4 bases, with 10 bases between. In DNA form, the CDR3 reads TGCGCCAGCAGATCGGAGTGGAATCAGCCCCAGCATTTT. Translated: CASRSEWNQPQHF.

Written as DNA, the CDR3 is TGTGCCAGCAGTTTACTCCCGGGGGCTGAGCAGTTCTTC. Its protein product is CASSLLPGAEQFF. The chain recombines TRBV27 with TRBJ2-1; D might be TRBD1 or TRBD2, each matching 6 bases. The germline CDR1 and CDR2 sequences are MNHEY and SMNVEV (reference sequence). The CDR3 is made up of 13 amino acids. V was cut by 2 bases and J by 9 bases, with 11 bases left in between.

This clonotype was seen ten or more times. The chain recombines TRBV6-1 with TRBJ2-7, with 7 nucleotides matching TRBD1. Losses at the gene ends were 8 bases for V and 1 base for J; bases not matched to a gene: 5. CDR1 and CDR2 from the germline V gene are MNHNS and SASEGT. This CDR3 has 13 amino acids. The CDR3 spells CASQGDSSYEQYF. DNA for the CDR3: TGTGCCAGCCAAGGGGACAGTTCCTACGAGCAGTACTTC.

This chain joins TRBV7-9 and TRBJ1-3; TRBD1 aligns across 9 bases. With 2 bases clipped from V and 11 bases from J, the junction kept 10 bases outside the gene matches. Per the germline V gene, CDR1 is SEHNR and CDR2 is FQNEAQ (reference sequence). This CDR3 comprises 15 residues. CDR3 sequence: CASSLLDRGANAIYF. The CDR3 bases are TGTGCCAGCAGCTTACTAGACAGGGGGGCGAACGCCATATATTTT. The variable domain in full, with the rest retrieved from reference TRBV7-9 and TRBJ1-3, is DTGVSQNPRHKITKRGQNVTFRCDPISEHNRLYWYRQTLGQGPEFLTYFQNEAQLEKSRLLSDRFSAERPKGSFSTLEIQRTEQGDSAMYLCASSLLDRGANAIYFGEGSWLTVV.